Reported below is one T cell receptor (beta chain). The target antigen is unknown. This record belongs to a study of shared clonotypes between healthy human individuals. The study's findings and limits: An expected dependence of interdonor clonotype sharing on sequencing depth was noted. Sharing across several donors was seen in roughly 5% of naive CD4 clonotypes.

Donors were Caucasian adults residing in Nashville, Tennessee, USA. Both subsets, CD45RA+ naive and CD45RA-negative memory, were split from the CD4+ cells. Germline V gene data show CDR1 as SGHKS and CDR2 as YYEKEE (reference sequence). The V gene lost 4 bases and the J gene lost 1 base, with 8 bases spanning the gap. CDR3 length equals 13 residues. Profiling relied on immunoSEQ multiplex PCR, and the TCRdb table lists in-frame clones only, not all of them. Of about 710,000 clones in the sample, roughly 72% are singletons; the top ten hold 1.8%. This rearrangement joins TRBV5-5 to TRBJ1-1, with unresolved D. The sequence was collected from a woman in her twenties or thirties in good health. Source material: memory CD4+ T cells sorted from blood. This sample's subset: CD45RA-negative fraction. CDR3 amino acids: CASSKNTNTEAFF. In nucleotides, the CDR3 is TGTGCCAGCAGCAAAAACACGAACACTGAAGCTTTCTTT.